This T cell receptor (beta chain) is drawn from a study of CD8+ T cells in alopecia areata (dated by TCRdb to about 2018). A note on the overall study: Treated patients were enrolled in an open-label pilot trial of oral tofacitinib at 5 to 10 mg twice daily for moderate-to-severe alopecia areata. Patients received tofacitinib for 6 to 18 months and were then followed off drug for 6 months to check for delayed response and recurrence. In both human patients and the C3H/HeJ mouse model, the study applied high-throughput TCRbeta sequencing to look at T cell clonal expansion in alopecia areata. Human TCRbeta sequencing covered scalp tissue and sorted CD4+ and CD8+ peripheral blood T cells from patchy and totalis/universalis alopecia areata patients and healthy controls. Tofacitinib-treated patients had biopsies at baseline and at 4 and 24 weeks of treatment, with a later scalp biopsy in several patients. Scalp clonality was compared across normal scalp (n=4), patchy alopecia areata scalp (n=8), and alopecia totalis/universalis scalp (n=8). RNA was extracted with the PAXgene miRNA kit for fixed scalp, the miRNeasy kit for PBMCs, and the RNeasy kit for mouse skin. TCRbeta CDR3 regions were amplified by immunoSEQ multiplex PCR with 35 Vbeta forward and 13 Jbeta reverse primers. The study at large found these results: TCR sequences shared between patients were less clear than in mice, possibly partly because of HLA diversity in the patient population. Unlike mouse skin, where gammadelta T cells dominate, normal human skin contains resident alphabeta T cells that get sequenced too, which complicates analysis of the scalp TCR repertoire. Lesional scalp, especially in alopecia totalis/universalis, showed higher clonality and more expanded CD8+ clones than normal scalp, suggesting antigenic drive.

Library prep was done by the immunoSEQ multiplex PCR assay. RNA was extracted from all samples and reverse transcribed into cDNA, which served as template for TCR sequencing. SuperScript III was used to make first-strand cDNA, primed with a 2:1 mix of oligo-dT and random hexamers. Amplification bias was assessed with a synthetic immune receptor repertoire, and residual bias was removed computationally. In the paper's pipeline: Raw reads were preprocessed for error removal, and CDR3 was defined according to IMGT conventions as running from the conserved cysteine to phenylalanine. To get clonality, Shannon entropy was normalized by log2 of the number of productive unique TCRs and the result was subtracted from 1. Whether each scalp clone was CD4 or CD8 was inferred by checking scalp TCRbeta sequences against the CD4 and CD8 repertoires from sorted blood. TCRdb stores this immuneACCESS table with in-frame sequences only. Part of the clones is absent; in the studies checked, under half of the shortfall reflects unresolved V genes, and no reason is known for the rest. V, J and clone size are taken as reported in that table, and D and trimming were inferred from the DNA itself. Present in this sample are 110,000 to 150,000 clones, roughly 50% of which were seen just once. The top ten clonotypes cover roughly 6.5% of the sample.

Notes on this clone: It lacks a known antigen. The sample holds no much larger clone one base away, and base qualities are not on file.

Trimming removed 8 bases from V and 4 bases from J, leaving 8 bases between the germline ends. The CDR3 contains 11 residues, cysteine and phenylalanine counted. The sequence is cut down to CDR3 DNA, 33 bases in frame from base 1. The germline V gene supplies CDR1 MNHNS and CDR2 SASEGT. The time point label of this sample denotes: baseline before oral tofacitinib. Peripheral blood and lesional scalp punch biopsies were obtained from patients with alopecia areata. PBMCs were separated by density centrifugation and stained for CD3, CD4 and CD8, after which CD4+ and CD8+ T cells were sorted on a FACSAria.

This TCR was recovered from a human donor with alopecia areata. The sequence links TRBV6-1 to TRBJ2-5, with the identity of the D gene unclear. The input for sequencing was CD4+ T cells sorted from blood, taken at week 0. The nucleotides are TGTGCCAGCTCTGACTTAGAGACCCAGTACTTC. This encodes CASSDLETQYF.